The subject of this entry is one T cell receptor beta chain. Sequenced by immunoSEQ multiplex PCR; TCRdb stores in-frame clones only, minus some. Among around 69,000 clones, roughly 91% were seen once, and the ten largest hold more than 2%. This CDR3 is built from 14 residues. Germline trimming cut 6 bases from V and 7 bases from J; bases unmatched to any gene: 8. CDR1 is MDHEN, CDR2 SYDVKM, per germline. These data are taken from a study of T cell changes during pregnancy in multiple sclerosis. This chain links TRBV28 with TRBJ1-4, with 7 positions matching TRBD1. Sequences were derived from peripheral blood, sampled in the second trimester of pregnancy. The TCR sequence derives from a female donor in good health, enrolled as a control in a pregnancy study. CDR3 sequence: CASRPDRAGEKLFF. The DNA of the CDR3 is TGTGCCAGCAGGCCCGACAGGGCTGGTGAAAAACTGTTTTTT.